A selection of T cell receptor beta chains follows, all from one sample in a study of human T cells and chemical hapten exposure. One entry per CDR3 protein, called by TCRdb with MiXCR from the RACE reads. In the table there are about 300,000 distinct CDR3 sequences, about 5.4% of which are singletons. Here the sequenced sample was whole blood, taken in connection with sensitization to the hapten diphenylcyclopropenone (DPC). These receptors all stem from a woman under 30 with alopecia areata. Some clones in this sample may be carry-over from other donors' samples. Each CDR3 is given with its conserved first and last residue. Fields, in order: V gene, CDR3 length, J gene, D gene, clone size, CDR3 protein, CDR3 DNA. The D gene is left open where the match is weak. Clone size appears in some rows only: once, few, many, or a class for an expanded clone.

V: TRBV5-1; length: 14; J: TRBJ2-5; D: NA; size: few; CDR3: CASSPVDGQETQYF; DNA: TGCGCCAGCAGCCCCGTGGACGGACAAGAGACCCAGTACTTC
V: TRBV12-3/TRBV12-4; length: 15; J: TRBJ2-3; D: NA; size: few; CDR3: CASTPSEDSTDTQYF; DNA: TGTGCCAGCACCCCTAGCGAGGATAGCACAGATACGCAGTATTTT
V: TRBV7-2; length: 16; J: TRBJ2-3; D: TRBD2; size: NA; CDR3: CASSSSPLRGADTQYF; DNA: TGTGCCAGCAGCTCATCACCCCTACGGGGGGCAGATACGCAGTATTTT
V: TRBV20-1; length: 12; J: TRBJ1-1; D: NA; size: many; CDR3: CSAPTGGTEAFF; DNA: TGCAGTGCTCCGACAGGCGGCACTGAAGCTTTCTTT
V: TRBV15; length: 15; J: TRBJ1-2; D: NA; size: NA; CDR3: CATSRVDLLNYGYTF; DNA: TGTGCCACCAGCAGAGTCGACCTCCTTAACTATGGCTACACCTTC
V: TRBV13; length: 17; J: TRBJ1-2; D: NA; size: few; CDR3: CASSLEEWGLLNYGYTF; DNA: TGTGCCAGCAGCTTAGAAGAGTGGGGGCTCCTTAACTATGGCTACACCTTC
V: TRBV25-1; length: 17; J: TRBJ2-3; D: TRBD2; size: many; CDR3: CASSSSRGRVSADTQYF; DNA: TGTGCCAGCAGTTCCTCCCGGGGGAGGGTGAGTGCAGATACGCAGTATTTT
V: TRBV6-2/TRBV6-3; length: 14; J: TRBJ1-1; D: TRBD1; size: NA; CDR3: CASTGRQGETEAFF; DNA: TGTGCCAGCACTGGGAGACAGGGGGAAACTGAAGCTTTCTTT
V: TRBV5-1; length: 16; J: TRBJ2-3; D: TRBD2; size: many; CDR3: CASSLALAGRTDTQYF; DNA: TGCGCCAGCAGCTTGGCACTAGCGGGGCGCACAGATACGCAGTATTTT
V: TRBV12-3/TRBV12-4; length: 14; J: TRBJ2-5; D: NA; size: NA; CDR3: CASSLQGIGETQYF; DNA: TGTGCCAGCAGTTTACAGGGTATCGGAGAGACCCAGTACTTC
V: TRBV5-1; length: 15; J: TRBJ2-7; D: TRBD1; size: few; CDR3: CASSSAKNTGDEQYF; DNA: TGCGCCAGCAGCTCGGCCAAAAACACAGGGGACGAGCAGTACTTC
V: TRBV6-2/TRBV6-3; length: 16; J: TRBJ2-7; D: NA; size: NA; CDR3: CASSSYGVSNFYEQYF; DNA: TGTGCCAGCAGTTCCTACGGAGTGTCCAACTTCTACGAGCAGTACTTC
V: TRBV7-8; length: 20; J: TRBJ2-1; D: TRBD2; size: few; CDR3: CASSLGENWRGAGPWNEQFF; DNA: TGTGCCAGCAGCTTAGGGGAAAATTGGAGGGGAGCGGGGCCTTGGAATGAGCAGTTCTTC
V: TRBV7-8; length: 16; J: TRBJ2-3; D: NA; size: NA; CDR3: CASSLATTSSTDTQYF; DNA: TGTGCCAGCAGCTTAGCAACCACCTCTAGCACAGATACGCAGTATTTT
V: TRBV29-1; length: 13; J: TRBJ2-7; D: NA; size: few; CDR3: CSVEPDFGYEQYF; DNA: TGCAGCGTTGAACCCGATTTTGGGTACGAGCAGTACTTC
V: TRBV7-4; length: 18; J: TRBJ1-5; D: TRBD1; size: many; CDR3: CASSLGCFWDREDQPQHF; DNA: TGTGCCAGCAGCTTAGGGTGTTTTTGGGACAGGGAGGACCAGCCCCAGCATTTT
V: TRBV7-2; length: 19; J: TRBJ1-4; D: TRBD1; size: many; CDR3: CASGLRLGQADALNEKLFF; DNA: TGTGCCAGCGGTCTAAGATTGGGACAGGCGGACGCTCTTAATGAAAAACTGTTTTTT
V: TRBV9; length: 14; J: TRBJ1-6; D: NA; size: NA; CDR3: CASSVVGGGSPLHF; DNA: TGTGCCAGCAGCGTAGTAGGGGGTGGTTCACCCCTCCACTTT
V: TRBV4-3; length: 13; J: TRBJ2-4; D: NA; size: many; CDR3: CASSQGPSNIQYF; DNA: TGCGCCAGCAGCCAAGGGCCCTCGAACATTCAGTACTTC
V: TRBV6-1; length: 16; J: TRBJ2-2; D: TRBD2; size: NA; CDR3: CAANRLAGGNTGELFF; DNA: TGTGCCGCTAACAGACTAGCGGGGGGGAACACCGGGGAGCTGTTTTTT
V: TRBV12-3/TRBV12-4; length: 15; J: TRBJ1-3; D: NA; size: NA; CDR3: CASSLLGFSGNTIYF; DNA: TGTGCCAGCAGTTTATTAGGGTTCTCTGGAAACACCATATATTTT
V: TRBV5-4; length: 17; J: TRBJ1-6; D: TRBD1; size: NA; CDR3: CASSLHGWGQSNSPLHF; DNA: TGTGCCAGCAGCTTGCACGGCTGGGGACAGTCGAATTCACCCCTCCACTTT
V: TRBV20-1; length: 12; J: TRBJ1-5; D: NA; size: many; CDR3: CSASRANQPQHF; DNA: TGCAGCGCAAGCAGGGCTAATCAGCCCCAGCATTTT
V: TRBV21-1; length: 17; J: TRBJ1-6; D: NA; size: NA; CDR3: CASSKIRTGLFNSPLHF; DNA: TGTGCCAGCAGCAAAATTAGAACAGGCCTGTTTAATTCACCCCTCCACTTT
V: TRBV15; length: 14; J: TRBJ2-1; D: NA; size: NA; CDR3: CATSRDRNTIDQFF; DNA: TGTGCCACCAGCAGAGATCGTAACACCATAGACCAGTTCTTC
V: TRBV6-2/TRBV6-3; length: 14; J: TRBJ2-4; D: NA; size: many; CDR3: CASSESRGENIQYF; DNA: TGTGCCAGCAGTGAAAGCAGGGGCGAAAACATTCAGTACTTC
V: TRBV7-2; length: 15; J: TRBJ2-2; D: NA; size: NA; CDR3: CASSSAGRGTGELFF; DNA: TGTGCCAGCAGCAGCGCGGGCAGGGGCACCGGGGAGCTGTTTTTT
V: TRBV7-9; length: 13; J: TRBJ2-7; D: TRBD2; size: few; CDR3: CASSLVNGGEQYF; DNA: TGTGCCAGCAGCTTAGTTAACGGGGGGGAGCAGTACTTC
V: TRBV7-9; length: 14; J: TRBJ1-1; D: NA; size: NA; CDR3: CASTGRDWNTEAFF; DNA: TGTGCCAGCACGGGCAGGGATTGGAACACTGAAGCTTTCTTT
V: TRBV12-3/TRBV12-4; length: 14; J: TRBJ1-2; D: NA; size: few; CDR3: CASSFQGQFYGYTF; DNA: TGTGCCAGCAGTTTCCAGGGGCAGTTCTATGGCTACACCTTC
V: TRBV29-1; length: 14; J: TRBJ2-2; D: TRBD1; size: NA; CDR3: CSVEDPGTEGELFF; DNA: TGCAGCGTTGAAGATCCCGGGACAGAAGGGGAGCTGTTTTTT
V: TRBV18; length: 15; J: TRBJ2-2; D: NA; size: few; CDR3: CASSPNRNGAGELFF; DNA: TGTGCCAGCTCACCCAACAGGAACGGCGCCGGGGAGCTGTTTTTT
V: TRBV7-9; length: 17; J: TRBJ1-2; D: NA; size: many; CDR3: CASSLPRLWGAKYGYTF; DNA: TGTGCCAGCAGCTTACCCCGTCTATGGGGGGCAAAGTATGGCTACACCTTC
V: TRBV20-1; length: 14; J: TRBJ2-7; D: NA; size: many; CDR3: CSARWGASTYEQYF; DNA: TGCAGTGCTAGGTGGGGGGCGTCCACCTACGAGCAGTACTTC
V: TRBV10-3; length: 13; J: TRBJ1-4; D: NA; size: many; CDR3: CAISAGFGEKLFF; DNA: TGTGCCATCAGTGCGGGGTTTGGGGAAAAACTGTTTTTT
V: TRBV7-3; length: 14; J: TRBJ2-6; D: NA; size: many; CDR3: CASSQVSGANVLTF; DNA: TGTGCCAGCAGCCAGGTCTCTGGGGCCAACGTCCTGACTTTC
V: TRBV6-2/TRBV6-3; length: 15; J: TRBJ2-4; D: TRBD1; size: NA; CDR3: CASAGQGAQKNILYF; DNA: TGTGCCAGCGCAGGACAGGGGGCCCAAAAAAACATTCTGTACTTC
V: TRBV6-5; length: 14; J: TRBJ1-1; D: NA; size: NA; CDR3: CASSPRDDQGEAFF; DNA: TGTGCCAGCAGTCCGAGGGATGATCAGGGTGAAGCTTTCTTT
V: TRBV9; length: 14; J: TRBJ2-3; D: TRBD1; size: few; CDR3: CASSFGTGLDTQYF; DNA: TGTGCCAGCAGCTTCGGGACAGGGCTCGATACGCAGTATTTT
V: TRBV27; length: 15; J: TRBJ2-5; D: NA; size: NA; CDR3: CASSFKRGGEETQYF; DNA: TGTGCCAGCAGTTTTAAGAGGGGCGGAGAAGAGACCCAGTACTTC
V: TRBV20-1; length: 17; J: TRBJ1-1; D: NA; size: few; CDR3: CSARDARRDGLNTEAFF; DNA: TGCAGTGCTAGAGATGCACGTCGGGACGGTTTGAACACTGAAGCTTTCTTT
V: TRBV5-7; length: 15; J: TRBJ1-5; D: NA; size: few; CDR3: CASSLKRDGNQPQHF; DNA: TGTGCCAGCAGCTTGAAGAGGGATGGCAATCAGCCCCAGCATTTT
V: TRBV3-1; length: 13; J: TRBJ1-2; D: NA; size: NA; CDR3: CASSPGQAYGYTF; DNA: TGTGCCAGCAGCCCCGGACAAGCCTATGGCTACACCTTC
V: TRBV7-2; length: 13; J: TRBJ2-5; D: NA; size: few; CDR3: CASSPRREETQYF; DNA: TGTGCCAGCAGCCCCCGGAGGGAAGAGACCCAGTACTTC
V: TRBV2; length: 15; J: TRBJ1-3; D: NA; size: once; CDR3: CASSPTGYSGNTIYF; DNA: TGTGCCAGCAGCCCAACAGGCTACTCTGGAAACACCATATATTTT
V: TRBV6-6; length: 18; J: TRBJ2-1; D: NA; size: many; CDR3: CASSYSLGGSSSYNEQFF; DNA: TGTGCCAGCAGTTACTCGCTGGGGGGTTCGAGCTCCTACAATGAGCAGTTCTTC
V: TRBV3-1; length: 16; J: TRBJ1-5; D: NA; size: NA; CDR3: CASSQDRGGDNQPQHF; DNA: TGTGCCAGCAGCCAAGATAGGGGAGGAGACAATCAGCCCCAGCATTTT
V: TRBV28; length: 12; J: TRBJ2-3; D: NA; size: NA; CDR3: CATTKATDTQYF; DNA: TGTGCCACCACGAAGGCCACAGATACGCAGTATTTT
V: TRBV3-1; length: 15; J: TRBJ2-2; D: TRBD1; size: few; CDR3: CASQQGESNTGELFF; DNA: TGTGCCAGCCAACAGGGGGAGTCGAACACCGGGGAGCTGTTTTTT
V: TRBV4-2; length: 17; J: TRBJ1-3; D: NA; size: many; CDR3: CASSQDWTRVNRNTIYF; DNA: TGTGCCAGCAGCCAAGATTGGACACGGGTTAATCGAAACACCATATATTTT
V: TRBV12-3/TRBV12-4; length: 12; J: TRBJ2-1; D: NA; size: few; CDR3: CASGGSWYEQFF; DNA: TGTGCCAGCGGGGGGAGTTGGTATGAGCAGTTCTTC
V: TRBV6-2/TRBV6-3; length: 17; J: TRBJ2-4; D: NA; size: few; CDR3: CASSYSTRTLAKNIQYF; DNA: TGTGCCAGCAGTTACTCGACAAGGACTTTAGCCAAAAACATTCAGTACTTC
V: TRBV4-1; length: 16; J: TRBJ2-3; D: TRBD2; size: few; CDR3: CASSQEPSGVTDTQYF; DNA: TGCGCCAGCAGCCAAGAACCTAGCGGGGTCACAGATACGCAGTATTTT